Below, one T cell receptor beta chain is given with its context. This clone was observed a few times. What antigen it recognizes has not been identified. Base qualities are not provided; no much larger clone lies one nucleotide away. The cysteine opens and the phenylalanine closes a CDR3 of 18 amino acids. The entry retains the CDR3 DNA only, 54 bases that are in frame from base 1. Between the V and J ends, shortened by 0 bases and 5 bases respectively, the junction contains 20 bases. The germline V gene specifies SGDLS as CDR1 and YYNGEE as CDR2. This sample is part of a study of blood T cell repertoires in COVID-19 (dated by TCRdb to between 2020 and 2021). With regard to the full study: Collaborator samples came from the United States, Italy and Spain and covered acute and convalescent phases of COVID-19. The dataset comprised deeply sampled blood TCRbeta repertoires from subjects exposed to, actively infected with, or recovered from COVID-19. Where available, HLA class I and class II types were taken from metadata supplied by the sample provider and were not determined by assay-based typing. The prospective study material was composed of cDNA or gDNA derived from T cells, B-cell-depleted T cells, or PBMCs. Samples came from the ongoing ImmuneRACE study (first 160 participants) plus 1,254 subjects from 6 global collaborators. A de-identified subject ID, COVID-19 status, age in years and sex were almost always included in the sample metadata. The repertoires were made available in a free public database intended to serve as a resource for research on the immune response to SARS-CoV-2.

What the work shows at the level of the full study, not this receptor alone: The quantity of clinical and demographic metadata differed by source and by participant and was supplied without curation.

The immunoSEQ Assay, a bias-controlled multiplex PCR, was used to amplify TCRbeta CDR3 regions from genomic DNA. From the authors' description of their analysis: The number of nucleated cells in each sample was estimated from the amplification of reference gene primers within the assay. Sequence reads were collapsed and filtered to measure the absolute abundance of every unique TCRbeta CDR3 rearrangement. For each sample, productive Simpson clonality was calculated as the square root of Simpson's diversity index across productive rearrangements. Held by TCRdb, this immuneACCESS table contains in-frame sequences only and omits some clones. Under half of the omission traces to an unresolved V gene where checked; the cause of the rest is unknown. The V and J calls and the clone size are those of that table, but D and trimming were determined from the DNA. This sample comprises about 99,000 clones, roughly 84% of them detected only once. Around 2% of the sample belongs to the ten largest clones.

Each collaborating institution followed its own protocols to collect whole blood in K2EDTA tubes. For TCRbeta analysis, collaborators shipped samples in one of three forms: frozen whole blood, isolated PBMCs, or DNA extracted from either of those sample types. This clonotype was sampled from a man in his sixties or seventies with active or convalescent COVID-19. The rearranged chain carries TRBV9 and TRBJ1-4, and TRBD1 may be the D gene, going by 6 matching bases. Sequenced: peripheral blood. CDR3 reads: CASSVAPLGASQNEKLFF. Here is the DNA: TGTGCCAGCAGCGTAGCCCCATTGGGGGCTTCCCAGAATGAAAAACTGTTTTTT. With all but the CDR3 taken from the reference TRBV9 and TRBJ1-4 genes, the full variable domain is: DSGVTQTPKHLITATGQRVTLRCSPRSGDLSVYWYQQSLDQGLQFLIQYYNGEERAKGNILERFSAQQFPDLHSELNLSSLELGDSALYFCASSVAPLGASQNEKLFFGSGTQLSVL.